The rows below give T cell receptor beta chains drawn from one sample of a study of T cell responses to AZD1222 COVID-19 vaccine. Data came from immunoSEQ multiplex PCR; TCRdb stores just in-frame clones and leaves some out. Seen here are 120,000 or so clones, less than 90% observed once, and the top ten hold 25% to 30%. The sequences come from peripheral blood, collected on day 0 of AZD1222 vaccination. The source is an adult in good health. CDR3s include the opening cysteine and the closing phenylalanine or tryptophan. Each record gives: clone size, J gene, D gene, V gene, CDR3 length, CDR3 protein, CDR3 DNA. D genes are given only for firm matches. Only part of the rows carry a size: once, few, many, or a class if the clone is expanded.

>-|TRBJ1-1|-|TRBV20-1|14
CSASVGGPETEAFF
TGCAGTGCTAGTGTCGGGGGCCCTGAGACTGAAGCTTTCTTT
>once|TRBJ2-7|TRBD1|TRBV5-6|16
CASRRNLQGAPYEQYF
TGTGCCAGCAGAAGAAACCTTCAGGGGGCGCCTTACGAGCAGTACTTC
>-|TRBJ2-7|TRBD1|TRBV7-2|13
CASSQDRDNEQYF
TGTGCCAGCAGCCAAGACAGGGACAACGAGCAGTACTTC
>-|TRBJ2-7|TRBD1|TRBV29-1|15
CSVESPPRQGYEQYF
TGCAGCGTTGAGTCACCGCCGCGACAGGGCTACGAGCAGTACTTC
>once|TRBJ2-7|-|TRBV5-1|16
CASSLGDEPISYEQYF
TGCGCCAGCAGCTTGGGAGATGAGCCGATTTCCTACGAGCAGTACTTC
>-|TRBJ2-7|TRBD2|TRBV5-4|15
CASSLGTSGIYEQYF
TGTGCCAGCAGCTTGGGGACTAGCGGGATCTACGAGCAGTACTTC
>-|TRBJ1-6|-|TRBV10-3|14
CAIAMSSYNSPLHF
TGTGCCATCGCTATGAGCTCCTATAATTCACCCCTCCACTTT
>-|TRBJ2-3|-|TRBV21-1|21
CASSKRVGPWVSSSSTDTQYF
TGTGCCAGCAGCAAAAGGGTTGGGCCTTGGGTGTCCAGCTCTAGCACAGATACGCAGTATTTT
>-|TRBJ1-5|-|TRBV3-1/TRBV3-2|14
CASSQGWGNQPQHF
TGTGCCAGCAGCCAGGGGTGGGGCAATCAGCCCCAGCATTTT
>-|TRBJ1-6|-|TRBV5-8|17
CASSSSGPGANNSPLHF
TGTGCCAGCAGCTCTTCTGGGCCAGGCGCTAATAATTCACCCCTCCACTTT
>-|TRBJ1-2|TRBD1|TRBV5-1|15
CASSLSGQGAQGYTF
TGCGCCAGCAGCTTGTCTGGACAGGGGGCGCAGGGCTACACCTTC
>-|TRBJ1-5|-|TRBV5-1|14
CASSLGGGNQPQHF
TGCGCCAGCAGCTTGGGAGGCGGCAATCAGCCCCAGCATTTT
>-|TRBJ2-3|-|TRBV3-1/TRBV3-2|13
CASSGLRTDTQYF
TGTGCCAGCAGCGGGCTTCGCACAGATACGCAGTATTTT
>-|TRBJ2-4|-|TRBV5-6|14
CASSLDGARTLQYF
TGTGCCAGCAGCTTGGACGGCGCCAGAACCCTGCAGTACTTC
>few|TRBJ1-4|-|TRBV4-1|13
CASSPEWDEKLFF
TGCGCCAGCAGCCCCGAATGGGATGAAAAACTGTTTTTT
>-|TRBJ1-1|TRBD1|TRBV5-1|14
CASRFQGVGTEAFF
TGCGCCAGCAGGTTCCAGGGGGTGGGCACTGAAGCTTTCTTT
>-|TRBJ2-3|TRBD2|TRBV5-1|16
CASSLGLAGAEDTQYF
TGCGCCAGCAGCTTGGGACTAGCGGGAGCAGAAGATACGCAGTATTTT
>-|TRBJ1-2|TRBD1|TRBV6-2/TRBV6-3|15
CASSYSTGGTYGYTF
TGTGCCAGCAGTTACTCGACAGGGGGTACCTATGGCTACACCTTC
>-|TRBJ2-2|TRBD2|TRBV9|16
CASSVVAGANTGELFF
TGTGCCAGCAGCGTAGTAGCGGGCGCGAACACCGGGGAGCTGTTTTTT
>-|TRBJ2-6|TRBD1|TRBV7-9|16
CASRSTGGSGANVLTF
TGTGCCAGCAGGTCAACAGGGGGCTCTGGGGCCAACGTCCTGACTTTC
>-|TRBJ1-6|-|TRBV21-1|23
CASSPYCPGQGRPGAVDNSPLHF
TGTGCCAGCAGCCCCTATTGTCCGGGACAGGGTCGTCCCGGGGCGGTGGATAATTCACCCCTCCACTTT
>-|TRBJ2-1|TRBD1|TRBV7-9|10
CATDRDRGFF
TGTGCCACGGATAGGGACAGGGGTTTCTTC
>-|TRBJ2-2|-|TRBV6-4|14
CASSDSEYTGELFF
TGTGCCAGCAGTGACTCAGAGTACACCGGGGAGCTGTTTTTT
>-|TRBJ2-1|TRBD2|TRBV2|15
CASRVLAGGNNEQFF
TGTGCCAGCAGGGTACTAGCGGGAGGGAACAATGAGCAGTTCTTC
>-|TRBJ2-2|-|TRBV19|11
CASSIRGELFF
TGTGCCAGTAGTATCAGAGGGGAGCTGTTTTTT
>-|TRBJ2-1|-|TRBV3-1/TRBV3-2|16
CASSLVVGRTYNEQFF
TGTGCCAGCAGCCTTGTAGTGGGTCGGACCTACAATGAGCAGTTCTTC
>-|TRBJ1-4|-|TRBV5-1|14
CASSFGQPNEKLFF
TGCGCCAGCAGCTTTGGACAGCCTAATGAAAAACTGTTTTTT
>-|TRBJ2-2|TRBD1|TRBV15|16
CATSRGQGAREGELFF
TGTGCCACCAGCAGAGGGCAGGGGGCGCGGGAAGGGGAGCTGTTTTTT